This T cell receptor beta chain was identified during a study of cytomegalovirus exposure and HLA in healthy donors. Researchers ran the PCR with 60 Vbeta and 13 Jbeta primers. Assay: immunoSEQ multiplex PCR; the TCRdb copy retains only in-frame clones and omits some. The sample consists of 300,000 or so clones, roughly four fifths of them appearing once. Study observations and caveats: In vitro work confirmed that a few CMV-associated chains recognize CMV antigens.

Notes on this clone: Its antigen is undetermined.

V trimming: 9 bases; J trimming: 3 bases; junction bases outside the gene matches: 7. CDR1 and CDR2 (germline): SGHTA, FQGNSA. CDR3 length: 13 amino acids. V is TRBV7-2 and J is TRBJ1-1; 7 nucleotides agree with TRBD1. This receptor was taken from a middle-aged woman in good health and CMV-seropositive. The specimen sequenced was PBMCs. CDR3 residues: CASSPGGHTEAFF. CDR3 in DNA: TGTGCCAGTTCCCCAGGGGGACACACTGAAGCTTTCTTT.